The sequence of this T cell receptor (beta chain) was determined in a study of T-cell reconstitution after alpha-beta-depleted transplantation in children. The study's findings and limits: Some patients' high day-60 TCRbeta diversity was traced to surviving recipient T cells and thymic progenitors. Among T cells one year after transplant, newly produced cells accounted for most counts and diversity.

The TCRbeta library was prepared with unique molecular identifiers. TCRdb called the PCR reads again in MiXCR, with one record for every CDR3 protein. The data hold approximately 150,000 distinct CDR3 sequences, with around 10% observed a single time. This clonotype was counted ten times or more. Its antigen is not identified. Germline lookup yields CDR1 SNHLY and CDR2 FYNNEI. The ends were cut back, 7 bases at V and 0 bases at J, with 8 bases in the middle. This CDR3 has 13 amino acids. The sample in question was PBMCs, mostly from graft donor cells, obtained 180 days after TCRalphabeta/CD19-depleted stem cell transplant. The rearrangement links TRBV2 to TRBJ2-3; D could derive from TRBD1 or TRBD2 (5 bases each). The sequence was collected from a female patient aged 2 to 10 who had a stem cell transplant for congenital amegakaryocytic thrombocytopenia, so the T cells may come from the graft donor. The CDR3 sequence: CASKGPSTDTQYF. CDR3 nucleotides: TGTGCCAGCAAGGGACCTAGCACAGATACGCAGTATTTT.